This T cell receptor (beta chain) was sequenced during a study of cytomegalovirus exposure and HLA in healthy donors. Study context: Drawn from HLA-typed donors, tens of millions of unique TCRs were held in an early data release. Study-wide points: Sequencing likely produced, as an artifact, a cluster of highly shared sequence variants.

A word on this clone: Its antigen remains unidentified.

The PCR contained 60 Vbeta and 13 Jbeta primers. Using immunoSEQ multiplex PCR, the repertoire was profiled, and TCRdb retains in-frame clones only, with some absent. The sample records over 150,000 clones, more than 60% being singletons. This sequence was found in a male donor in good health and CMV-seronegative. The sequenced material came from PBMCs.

CDR3 sequence reads: CASRSGVRDEQFF. The CDR3 DNA is TGTGCCAGCAGATCAGGGGTTCGGGATGAGCAGTTCTTC. The chain is built from TRBV11-2 and TRBJ2-1, with a weak D call TRBD1 (6 bases). V dropped 6 bases and J dropped 8 bases, with 14 bases sitting between them. Looked up from germline, CDR1 is SGHAT and CDR2 is FQNNGV. The CDR3 covers 13 residues.